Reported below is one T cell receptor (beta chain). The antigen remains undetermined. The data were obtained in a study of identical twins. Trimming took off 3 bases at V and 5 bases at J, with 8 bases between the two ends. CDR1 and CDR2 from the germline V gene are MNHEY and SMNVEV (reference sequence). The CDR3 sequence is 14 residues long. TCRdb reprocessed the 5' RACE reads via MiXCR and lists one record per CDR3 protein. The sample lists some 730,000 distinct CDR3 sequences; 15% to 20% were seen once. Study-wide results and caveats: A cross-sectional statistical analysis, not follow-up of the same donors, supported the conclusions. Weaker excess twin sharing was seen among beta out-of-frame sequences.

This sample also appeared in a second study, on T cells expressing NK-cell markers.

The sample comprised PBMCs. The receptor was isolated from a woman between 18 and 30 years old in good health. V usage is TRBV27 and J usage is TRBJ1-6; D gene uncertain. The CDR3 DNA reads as TGTGCCAGCAGTTTCGGCCTAGATAATTCACCCCTCCACTTT. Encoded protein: CASSFGLDNSPLHF.